These 12 T cell receptor beta chains share one sample of origin, sequenced in a study of blood T cell repertoires in COVID-19. Sequencing was performed with immunoSEQ multiplex PCR; in TCRdb, only in-frame clones are kept and a portion is missing. The table records roughly 200,000 clones, roughly 88% of them present only once. Sequencing was performed on peripheral blood. These receptors were collected from a man between 50 and 59 years old with COVID-19, enrolled during active disease.

J is TRBJ2-5 and V is TRBV14, with D possibly being TRBD1 (5 bases). The CDR3 runs 18 residues. Germline CDR1 SGHDN, CDR2 FVKESK. Trimming took off 2 bases at V and 2 bases at J, with 21 bases between the two ends. In DNA, the CDR3 is TGTGCCAGCAGCCAAAGGCGACCCCAAGGGGCCGCTCAAGAGACCCAGTACTTC. Translation: CASSQRRPQGAAQETQYF.

Only one count was recorded for this clone. CDR3 sequence reads: CASSLGRDTDTQYF. CDR3 DNA: TGTGCCAGCAGCTTAGGCAGGGATACAGATACGCAGTATTTT. J is TRBJ2-3 and V is TRBV11-2, with D possibly matching TRBD1 (5 bases). Trimming stripped 1 base from V and 3 bases from J, with 8 bases between. The CDR3 runs 14 residues. CDR1 and CDR2 from the germline V gene are SGHAT and FQNNGV.

The V and J genes are TRBV28 and TRBJ1-6, with D perhaps matching TRBD1 (6 bases). The CDR3 loop spans 16 amino acids. Trimming left V 1 base short and J 8 bases short, with 15 bases between. The germline V gene encodes CDR1 MDHEN and CDR2 SYDVKM. CDR3 in DNA: TGTGCCAGCAGTTTATTACAGGGCGTATCACATTCACCCCTCCACTTT. Translated, it gives CASSLLQGVSHSPLHF.

The chain has TRBV7-8 and TRBJ1-2, with 7 bases that match TRBD1. Trimming cost V 5 bases and J 8 bases; bases outside gene matches: 8. Germline V CDR1 and CDR2: SGHVS, FQNEAQ. CDR3 size: 13 residues. Here the CDR3 reads CASSPTGVGGYTF. DNA of the CDR3: TGTGCCAGCAGCCCAACAGGGGTAGGCGGCTACACCTTC.

The V gene is TRBV6-5, the J gene TRBJ2-1, with 11 bases that match TRBD1. Germline V gene data show CDR1 as MNHEY and CDR2 as SVGAGI. The V gene end was trimmed by 7 bases and the J gene end by 1 base; junction bases not matched to a gene: 3. CDR3 length: 15 residues. DNA of the CDR3: TGTGCCAGCAAGGACAGGGGGCCTTCCTACAATGAGCAGTTCTTC. Encoded protein: CASKDRGPSYNEQFF.

The chain employs TRBV2 and TRBJ2-3; 9 positions agree with TRBD2. The junction had 10 bases not matched to a gene; V was cut back by 4 bases and J by 8 bases. Germline CDR1 is SNHLY and CDR2 is FYNNEI. The CDR3 length is 15 residues. The CDR3 reads CASSGGGGAVGTQYF. The CDR3 nucleotides are TGTGCCAGCAGTGGAGGCGGGGGGGCCGTTGGTACGCAGTATTTT. The full variable domain, rest sourced from reference TRBV2 and TRBJ2-3, is EPEVTQTPSHQVTQMGQEVILRCVPISNHLYFYWYRQILGQKVEFLVSFYNNEISEKSEIFDDQFSVERPDGSNFTLKIRSTKLEDSAMYFCASSGGGGAVGTQYFGPGTRLTVL.

The chain recombines TRBV4-1 with TRBJ2-4; possible D gene TRBD1, 7 bases. The germline CDR1 and CDR2 sequences are MGHRA and YSYEKL. V was clipped by 0 bases and J by 6 bases, with 24 bases between them. The CDR3 has 19 amino acids. CDR3 sequence: CASSQDSLEGQPGGNIQYF. The CDR3 nucleotides are TGCGCCAGCAGCCAAGATTCCCTGGAGGGACAGCCAGGGGGAAACATTCAGTACTTC.

The rearrangement joins TRBV24-1 to TRBJ2-3; D is unclear. The V end lost 1 base, the J end lost 5 bases, and 18 bases lay between the germline ends. This CDR3 contains 17 residues. CDR1 and CDR2 from the germline V gene are KGHDR and SFDVKD. CDR3 nucleotides: TGTGCCACCAGTGATTTTTCCAGGTCAGCCTCCGGAGATACGCAGTATTTT. Protein sequence: CATSDFSRSASGDTQYF.

The rearrangement uses TRBV10-2 and TRBJ2-1; 10 bases line up with TRBD2. V shed 8 bases and J 4 bases; nucleotides not matched to a gene: 11. The CDR3 is 16 residues long. Germline V gene sequence: CDR1 WSHSY, CDR2 SAAADI. CDR3 coding DNA: TGCGCCAGCGGGGATTCCGGGACTAGCGTGTACAATGAGCAGTTCTTC. Residues: CASGDSGTSVYNEQFF.

The CDR3 DNA follows: TGTGCCAGCAGCCATGAGAGGACAGGGGGGGGTCAGCCCCAGCATTTT. Amino acids: CASSHERTGGGQPQHF. The J gene is TRBJ1-5, the V gene TRBV3-1 (or the pseudogene TRBV3-2); 10 nucleotides match TRBD1. Germline loops: CDR1 LGHDT, CDR2 YNNKEL (reference sequence). The CDR3 spans 16 residues. With V trimmed by 3 bases and J by 6 bases, 8 bases remained unmatched.

The genes are TRBV7-9 and TRBJ2-1, with TRBD2 matching 13 bases. The V segment lost 4 bases and the J segment 5 bases; nucleotides outside the gene matches: 5. CDR1 is SEHNR and CDR2 is FQNEAQ in the germline V gene (reference sequence). This CDR3 is built from 16 residues. CDR3 in DNA: TGTGCCAGCAGCTACGGTGGGACTAGCGGGAACAATGAGCAGTTCTTC. Encoded protein: CASSYGGTSGNNEQFF. The full variable domain, its missing parts supplied by reference TRBV7-9 and TRBJ2-1, is DTGVSQNPRHKITKRGQNVTFRCDPISEHNRLYWYRQTLGQGPEFLTYFQNEAQLEKSRLLSDRFSAERPKGSFSTLEIQRTEQGDSAMYLCASSYGGTSGNNEQFFGPGTRLTVL.

The V gene is TRBV30, the J gene TRBJ1-5; tentatively, D is TRBD1 (5 bases). Germline CDR1 and CDR2: GTSNPN and SVGIG (reference sequence). This CDR3 is 13 amino acids long. V was shortened by 3 bases and J by 4 bases, with 10 bases between the two germline ends. The CDR3 nucleotides are TGTGCCTGGAGGCGGGGGGTGAATCAGCCCCAGCATTTT. Amino acid sequence: CAWRRGVNQPQHF.